The clone carrying this T cell receptor (beta chain) has at least ten counts. The antigen remains undetermined. The sample belongs to a study of molecular identifiers for immune sequencing clone quantification. Study details: Replicate experiments took RNA from 20,000 or 100,000 naive CD8 cells, divided it five ways and sequenced four. Study outcomes and limitations: Naive cells had under 1% of molecules in clones above 20 RNA copies, effectors over 97%.

Germline loops: CDR1 SNHLY, CDR2 FYNNEI. The CDR3 sequence is 14 residues long. V shed 3 bases and J shed 0 bases, with 5 bases lying between them. Each CDR3 protein is one row after TCRdb ran MiXCR on the PCR reads. The table shows about 68,000 distinct CDR3 sequences, with less than 20% occurring only once. Naive CD8 T cells, phenotype CD8+CD4-CCR7+CD45RA+, were sorted. Sample: naive CD8+ T cells from blood, with Jurkat cell RNA spiked in. Subset given: FACS-sorted CD8+CD4-CCR7+CD45RA+ naive T cells. This receptor was obtained from a human donor in good health. Some libraries in this study had Jurkat cell RNA spiked in. This chain connects TRBV2 to TRBJ1-4; D is undetermined. CDR3 protein: CASSDFPTNEKLFF. The CDR3 DNA is TGTGCCAGCAGTGACTTTCCAACTAATGAAAAACTGTTTTTT.